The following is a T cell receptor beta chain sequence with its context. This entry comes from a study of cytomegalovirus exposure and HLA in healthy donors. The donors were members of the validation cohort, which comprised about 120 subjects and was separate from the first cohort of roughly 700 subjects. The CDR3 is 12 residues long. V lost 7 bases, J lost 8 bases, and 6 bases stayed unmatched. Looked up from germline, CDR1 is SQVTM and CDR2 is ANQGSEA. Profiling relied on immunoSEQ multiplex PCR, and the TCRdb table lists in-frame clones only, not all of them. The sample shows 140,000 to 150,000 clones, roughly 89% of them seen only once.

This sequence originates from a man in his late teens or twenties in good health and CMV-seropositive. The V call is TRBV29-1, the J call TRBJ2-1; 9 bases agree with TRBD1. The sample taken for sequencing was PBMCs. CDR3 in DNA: TGCAGCGGTTACAGGGGGCTGGATGAGCAGTTCTTC. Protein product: CSGYRGLDEQFF.